This T cell receptor (beta chain) was sequenced during a study of T cells in Graves' hyperthyroidism and ophthalmopathy. Findings of the study overall: The blood repertoire included most of the expanded thyroid clonotypes above 0.001.

RNA transcripts gave rise to amplified TCR beta CDR3 regions. Researchers ran a first-round RT-PCR on the TCR CDR3 using the HTBI primer set. TCRdb called the multiplex PCR reads again in MiXCR, with one record for every CDR3 protein. Altogether 500,000 to 650,000 distinct CDR3 sequences are present, 17% being singletons, with the ten largest covering around 17%. Inclusion characteristics of ophthalmopathy patients comprised a Clinical Activity Score of at least 3, a NOSPECS grade of at least 4, and duration under 3 months. The diagnostic basis comprised clinical symptoms, serum thyroxine and TRAb, thyroid ultrasound and orbital computed tomography. This CDR3 is 16 amino acids long. Trimming shortened V by 5 bases and J by 5 bases, and 24 bases separated the two germline ends. Per the germline V gene, CDR1 is GTSNPN and CDR2 is SVGIG (reference sequence). As concerns this clonotype: Its antigen remains unknown.

The gene calls are TRBV30 and TRBJ1-2, with D maybe TRBD1 (6 bases). Sequenced input: blood. The clonotype comes from a woman in her late teens or twenties with Graves' ophthalmopathy. The CDR3 loop reads CAWRGGEPTALYGYTF. The CDR3 DNA sequence: TGTGCCTGGCGGGGGGGCGAACCCACCGCCCTTTATGGCTACACCTTC. The full variable domain, completed using reference TRBV30 and TRBJ1-2, is SQTIHQWPATLVQPVGSPLSLECTVEGTSNPNLYWYRQAAGRGLQLLFYSVGIGQISSEVPQNLSASRPQDRQFILSSKKLLLSDSGFYLCAWRGGEPTALYGYTFGSGTRLTVV.